The 19 T cell receptor beta chains given below trace back to one sample, sequenced in a study of T cell repertoires in ileal Crohn's disease. Data came from immunoSEQ multiplex PCR; TCRdb stores just in-frame clones and leaves some out. The table shows about 13,000 clones, with around 70% occurring only once. The time point was: neoterminal ileum biopsy at postoperative endoscopy, about 6 months after surgery. The sample consisted of ileal tissue. These TCRs come from an adult with Crohn's disease.

J is TRBJ1-5 and V is TRBV19; the D gene is possibly TRBD1 (6 bases). CDR1 and CDR2 (germline): LNHDA, SQIVND (reference sequence). CDR3 length: 14 residues. Trimming removed 5 bases at V and 7 bases at J, with 15 bases between. This CDR3 is CASSLVDSPQPQHF. CDR3 bases: TGTGCCAGTAGTTTAGTGGACAGCCCCCAGCCCCAGCATTTT.

J is TRBJ2-3 and V is TRBV30; D assignment may be TRBD1 or TRBD2 (5 bases each). V gave up 1 base and J gave up 0 bases, with 11 bases separating them. Germline lookup yields CDR1 GTSNPN and CDR2 SVGIG (reference sequence). This CDR3 contains 15 residues. For the CDR3, the DNA is TGTGCCTGGAGTGGTATCGGGGCTAGCACAGATACGCAGTATTTT. It translates to CAWSGIGASTDTQYF.

The V and J genes are TRBV9 and TRBJ2-1; 10 bases are shared with TRBD2. The CDR3 consists of 15 residues. Germline trimming cut 2 bases from V and 4 bases from J; bases unmatched to any gene: 3. Germline V gives CDR1 SGDLS, CDR2 YYNGEE. The CDR3 nucleotides read TGTGCCAGCAGCGTTCAAGCGGGGGGGTACAATGAGCAGTTCTTC. It yields the protein CASSVQAGGYNEQFF.

The rearrangement joins TRBV27 to TRBJ2-1; TRBD1 matches 10 bases. The CDR3 extends over 15 amino acids. V gave up 3 bases and J gave up 8 bases; unmatched junction bases: 7. Germline V lookup: CDR1 MNHEY, CDR2 SMNVEV (reference sequence). CDR3 residues: CASSLRGQGLYEQFF. Written as DNA, the CDR3 is TGTGCCAGCAGTTTGAGGGGACAGGGGTTGTATGAGCAGTTCTTC.

The chain couples TRBV28 to TRBJ1-1; 7 bases map to TRBD1. The CDR3 covers 14 residues. Losses at the gene ends were 6 bases for V and 11 bases for J; bases not matched to a gene: 15. Germline CDR1 is MDHEN and CDR2 is SYDVKM. The CDR3 sequence is CASSRQGLLERAFF. DNA for the CDR3: TGTGCCAGCAGCCGACAGGGATTACTGGAACGCGCTTTCTTT.

The V and J genes are TRBV5-6 and TRBJ1-3, with TRBD1 matching over 12 bases. This CDR3 region has 17 residues. CDR1 SGHDT and CDR2 YYEEEE come from the germline V gene. The V segment lost 6 bases and the J segment 0 bases; nucleotides outside the gene matches: 7. This CDR3 reads CASNKLGQGASGNTIYF. Here the CDR3 DNA reads TGTGCCAGCAACAAATTGGGACAGGGGGCCTCTGGAAACACCATATATTTT.

The genes are TRBV5-4 and TRBJ2-6; a possible D gene is TRBD2 (7 bases). V lost 4 bases and J lost 0, with 23 bases in between. Per germline, CDR1 SGHNT and CDR2 YYREEE (reference sequence). There are 20 residues in the CDR3. CDR3 sequence reads: CASSGGGGPGPLSGANVLTF. In nucleotides, the CDR3 is TGTGCCAGCAGCGGGGGCGGGGGCCCCGGCCCCCTCTCTGGGGCCAACGTCCTGACTTTC.

Only a few counts were recorded for this clone. This chain links TRBV19 with TRBJ1-2; the D is unclear. The CDR3 loop spans 12 amino acids. Germline values: CDR1 LNHDA, CDR2 SQIVND (reference sequence). Trimming removed 3 bases at V and 5 bases at J, with 7 bases between. The CDR3 is CASSIKEYGYTF. The CDR3 DNA follows: TGTGCCAGTAGTATCAAGGAATATGGCTACACCTTC.

This clone was counted a few times. CDR3 nucleotides: TGTGCCAGCAGTTCCAGAGGCCTAACGGCCTACGAGCAGTACTTC. It is translated as CASSSRGLTAYEQYF. J is TRBJ2-7 and V is TRBV11-2; D gene uncertain. The V end lost 6 bases, the J end lost 2 bases, and 17 bases lay between the germline ends. The germline V gene has CDR1 SGHAT and CDR2 FQNNGV. The CDR3 runs 15 residues.

The J gene is TRBJ2-5, the V gene TRBV19; D may correspond to TRBD1 or TRBD2 (6 bases each). V was pared by 7 bases and J by 7 bases, with 22 bases between. The CDR3 consists of 15 residues. Germline lookup yields CDR1 LNHDA and CDR2 SQIVND (reference sequence). CDR3 sequence reads: CASTPGAAPMGTQYF. CDR3 in DNA: TGTGCCAGTACGCCGGGGGCGGCTCCGATGGGGACCCAGTACTTC.

By its share, this clone is large. The rearrangement joins TRBV7-3 to TRBJ2-5; the D call may be TRBD1 or TRBD2 (5 bases each). Trimming pared 5 bases from V and 0 bases from J, leaving 19 bases between. The CDR3 sequence is 17 residues long. CDR1 and CDR2 (germline): SGHTA, FQGTGA. CDR3 nucleotide sequence: TGTGCCAGCAGCCCAGGAGGACACGCCTCGTACCAAGAGACCCAGTACTTC. Residues: CASSPGGHASYQETQYF. The complete variable domain, with remaining parts taken from reference TRBV7-3 and TRBJ2-5, reads GAGVSQTPSNKVTEKGKYVELRCDPISGHTALYWYRQSLGQGPEFLIYFQGTGAADDSGLPNDRFFAVRPEGSVSTLKIQRTERGDSAVYLCASSPGGHASYQETQYFGPGTRLLVL.

This chain links TRBV11-2 with TRBJ2-7; 7 nucleotides align to TRBD2. Germline-derived CDR1 and CDR2 are SGHAT and FQNNGV. The V gene end was trimmed by 4 bases and the J gene end by 0 bases; junction bases not matched to a gene: 6. This CDR3 contains 15 residues. The CDR3 DNA is TGTGCCAGCAGCTCCGAGCGGGGCTACTCCTACGAGCAGTACTTC. It is translated as CASSSERGYSYEQYF. Filled out from reference TRBV11-2 and TRBJ2-7, the complete variable domain reads EAGVAQSPRYKIIEKRQSVAFWCNPISGHATLYWYQQILGQGPKLLIQFQNNGVVDDSQLPKDRFSAERLKGVDSTLKIQPAKLEDSAVYLCASSSERGYSYEQYFGPGTRLTVT.

The chain couples TRBV5-1 to TRBJ2-5; no firm D call. The V gene's germline CDR1 is SGHRS and CDR2 YFSETQ. There are 14 residues in the CDR3. V was pared by 3 bases and J by 0 bases, with 9 bases between. The CDR3 is CASSSTLNQETQYF. In DNA, the CDR3 is TGCGCCAGCAGCTCCACCTTGAACCAAGAGACCCAGTACTTC.

This clone has just a few counts. This chain connects TRBV18 to TRBJ1-3; no firm D call. In germline, CDR1 is KGHSH, CDR2 LQKENI. This CDR3 contains 16 residues. The ends were cut back, 1 base at V and 0 bases at J, with 10 bases in the middle. CDR3 sequence (DNA): TGTGCCAGCTCACCACTAGCAGGCAACTCTGGAAACACCATATATTTT. This encodes CASSPLAGNSGNTIYF.

This clone is medium-sized within its sample. The V gene is TRBV19, the J gene TRBJ2-5; D gene ambiguous. Germline lookup yields CDR1 LNHDA and CDR2 SQIVND (reference sequence). The CDR3 is 13 amino acids. V was clipped by 1 base and J by 4 bases, with 7 bases between them. The CDR3 reads CASSIVDRETQYF. The CDR3 region has the DNA TGTGCCAGTAGTATAGTGGACCGAGAGACCCAGTACTTC.

The V call is TRBV4-2, the J call TRBJ2-1; 10 nucleotides align to TRBD1. After removal of 4 bases from V and 5 bases from J, the junction contained 8 bases not matched to a gene. CDR1 is LGHNA, CDR2 YNFKEQ, per germline. The CDR3 runs 16 residues. In DNA, the CDR3 is TGTGCCAGCAGCCGCATCACGGGACAGGGGAACAATGAGCAGTTCTTC. Protein product: CASSRITGQGNNEQFF.

This clone was found once. The chain couples TRBV29-1 to TRBJ1-1, with D hard to call. V was clipped by 8 bases and J by 5 bases, with 15 bases between them. The CDR3 length is 12 residues. The germline CDR1 and CDR2 sequences are SQVTM and ANQGSEA. CDR3 in amino acids: CSSRTGWTEAFF. The CDR3 nucleotides are TGCAGCTCGCGCACTGGGTGGACTGAAGCTTTCTTT.

This chain links TRBV29-1 with TRBJ2-6; 10 positions agree with TRBD1. Germline CDR1 is SQVTM and CDR2 is ANQGSEA. With 2 bases clipped from V and 0 bases from J, the junction kept 4 bases outside the gene matches. This CDR3 has 17 residues. The DNA for the CDR3 is TGCAGCGTTGAAATAGGACAGGGGGTCTCTGGGGCCAACGTCCTGACTTTC. Its translation is CSVEIGQGVSGANVLTF.

The chain recombines TRBV7-2 with TRBJ1-3, with 10 bases matching TRBD1. Germline V gene lookup returns CDR1 SGHTA and CDR2 FQGNSA. The CDR3 consists of 16 residues. With V trimmed by 1 base and J by 2 bases, 2 bases remained unmatched. CDR3 DNA: TGTGCCAGCAGCTTAGGACAGGGGGCACCTGGAAACACCATATATTTT. Its protein is CASSLGQGAPGNTIYF.